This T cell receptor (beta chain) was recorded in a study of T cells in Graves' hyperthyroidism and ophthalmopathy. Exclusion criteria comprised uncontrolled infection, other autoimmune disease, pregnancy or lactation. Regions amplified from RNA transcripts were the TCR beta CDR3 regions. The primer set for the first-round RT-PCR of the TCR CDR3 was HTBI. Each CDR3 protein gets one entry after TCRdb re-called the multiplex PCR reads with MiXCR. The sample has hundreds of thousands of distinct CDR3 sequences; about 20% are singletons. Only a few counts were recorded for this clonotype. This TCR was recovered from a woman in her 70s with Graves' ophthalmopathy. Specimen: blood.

CDR3 coding DNA: TGTGCCTGGAGTGCTTTCCCAGGGCTGGGGGATCAGCCCCAGCATTTT. It is translated as CAWSAFPGLGDQPQHF. V gene TRBV30 combines with J gene TRBJ1-5, with a tentative D call TRBD1 (5 bases). The V and J ends lost 1 base and 5 bases respectively, with 18 bases between them. Germline V gives CDR1 GTSNPN, CDR2 SVGIG (reference sequence). The CDR3 is 16 residues long.